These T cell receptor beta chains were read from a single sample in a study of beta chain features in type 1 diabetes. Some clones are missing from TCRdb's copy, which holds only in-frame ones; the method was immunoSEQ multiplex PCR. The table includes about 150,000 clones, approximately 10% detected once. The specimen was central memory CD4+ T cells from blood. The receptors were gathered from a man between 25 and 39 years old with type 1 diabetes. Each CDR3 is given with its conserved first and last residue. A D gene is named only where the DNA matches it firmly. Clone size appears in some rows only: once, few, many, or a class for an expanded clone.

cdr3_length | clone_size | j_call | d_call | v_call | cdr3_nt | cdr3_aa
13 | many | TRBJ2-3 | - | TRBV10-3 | TGTGCCATCGCGACGGGAGCGGGAGATACGCAGTATTTT | CAIATGAGDTQYF
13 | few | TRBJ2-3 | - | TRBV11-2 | TGTGCCAGCAGCTTAGTTGCGCCAGATACGCAGTATTTT | CASSLVAPDTQYF
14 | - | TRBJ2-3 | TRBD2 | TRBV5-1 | TGCGCCAGCAGTAGCGGGAGGCCCTCAGATACGCAGTATTTT | CASSSGRPSDTQYF
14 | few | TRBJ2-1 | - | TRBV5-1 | TGCGCCAGCAGCTTGGATTCCAGATACAATGAGCAGTTCTTC | CASSLDSRYNEQFF
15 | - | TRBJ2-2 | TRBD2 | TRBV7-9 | TGTGCCAGCAGTCTAGCGGGAGAGGGCACCGGGGAGCTGTTTTTT | CASSLAGEGTGELFF
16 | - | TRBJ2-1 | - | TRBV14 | TGTGCCAGCAGCCGACCCGGGAGTGGGGGGTACAATGAGCAGTTCTTC | CASSRPGSGGYNEQFF
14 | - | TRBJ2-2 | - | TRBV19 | TGTGCCAGTAGTATCCCAGGCTCTACCGGGGAGCTGTTTTTT | CASSIPGSTGELFF
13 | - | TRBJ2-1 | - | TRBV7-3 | TGTGCCAGCAGCTCCTCTCCCCACAATGAGCAGTTCTTC | CASSSSPHNEQFF
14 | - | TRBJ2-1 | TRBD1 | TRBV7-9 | TGTGCCAGCAGCTTTAACAGGGGGCAAAATGAGCAGTTCTTC | CASSFNRGQNEQFF
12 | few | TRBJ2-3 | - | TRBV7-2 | TGTGCCAGCAGCTCCCTGGCACGTACGCAGTATTTT | CASSSLARTQYF
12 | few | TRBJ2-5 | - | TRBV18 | TGTGCCAGCTCACGGACGGGGGAGGACCAGTACTTC | CASSRTGEDQYF
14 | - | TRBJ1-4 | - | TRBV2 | TGTGCCAGCACCCGAACAGGGCTCGATGAAAAACTGTTTTTT | CASTRTGLDEKLFF
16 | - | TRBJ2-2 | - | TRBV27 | TGTGCCAGCAGTTTCGAGCAGCCGGGACTGGCCGGGGAGCTGTTTTTT | CASSFEQPGLAGELFF
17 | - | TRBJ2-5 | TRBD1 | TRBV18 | TGTGCCAGCTCACCATCAATCGGACAGGGGTTCCAAGAGACCCAGTACTTC | CASSPSIGQGFQETQYF
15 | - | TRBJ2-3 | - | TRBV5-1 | TGCGCCAGCATGAGCGGAACAGCCAGTTCAGATACGCAGTATTTT | CASMSGTASSDTQYF
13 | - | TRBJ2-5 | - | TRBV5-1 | TGCGCCAGCCACCTAGGGGGCCAAGAGACCCAGTACTTC | CASHLGGQETQYF
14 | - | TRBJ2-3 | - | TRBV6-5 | TGTGCCAGCAGTTATCAGACTAGCACAGATACGCAGTATTTT | CASSYQTSTDTQYF
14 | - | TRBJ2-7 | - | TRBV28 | TGTGCCAGCAGTTACTCAGGGACTCCGTTCTTGCAGTACTTC | CASSYSGTPFLQYF
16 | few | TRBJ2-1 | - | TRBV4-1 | TGCGCCAGCAGCCAAGATGTGCTAGTTCTAAACAATGAGCAGTTCTTC | CASSQDVLVLNNEQFF
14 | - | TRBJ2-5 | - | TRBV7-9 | TGTGCCAGCAGCTCGATGACAGGTCAAGAGACCCAGTACTTC | CASSSMTGQETQYF
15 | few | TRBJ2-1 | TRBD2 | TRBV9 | TGTGCCAGCAGCCCCGCGGGGGGCACCTACAATGAGCAGTTCTTC | CASSPAGGTYNEQFF
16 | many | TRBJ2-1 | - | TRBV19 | TGTGCCAGTAGCGAAGACTCTTCCAGCTCCTACAATGAGCAGTTCTTC | CASSEDSSSSYNEQFF
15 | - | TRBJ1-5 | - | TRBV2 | TGTGCCAGCAGTGAGACGGCAGGCGGGAGTCAGCCCCAGCATTTT | CASSETAGGSQPQHF
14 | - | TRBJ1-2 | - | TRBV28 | TGTGCCAGCAGTCCCGTTCACGGCAGGGATGGCTACACCTTC | CASSPVHGRDGYTF
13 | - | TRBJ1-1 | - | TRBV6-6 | TGTGCCAGCAGTTGGAGGCCGGGCACTGAAGCTTTCTTT | CASSWRPGTEAFF
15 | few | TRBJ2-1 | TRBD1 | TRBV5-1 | TGCGCCAGCAGCGGGGGACAGATTATGTGGGATGAGCAGTTCTTC | CASSGGQIMWDEQFF
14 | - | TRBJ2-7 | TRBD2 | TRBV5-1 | TGCGCCAGCAGAAAGCGGGAGGAATCCTACGAGCAGTACTTC | CASRKREESYEQYF
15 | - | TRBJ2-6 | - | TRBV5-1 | TGCGCCAGCCGCGGAGGAGGGGATGGGGCCAACGTCCTGACTTTC | CASRGGGDGANVLTF